A single sample gave rise to the 18 T cell receptor beta chains below, sequenced in a study of CXCR4 blockade with PD-1 therapy in pancreatic cancer. Sequencing used immunoSEQ multiplex PCR; TCRdb keeps in-frame clones, though not all of them. The sample consists of about 5,200 clones, approximately 52% of them appearing once. The sequencing input was tumor tissue. The receptors were sampled from a human donor with pancreatic ductal adenocarcinoma.

In its sample, this clone is medium-sized. The rearrangement uses TRBV11-3 and TRBJ2-1, with 9 bases identical to TRBD2. CDR3 length: 17 residues. Germline CDR1 is SGHNT and CDR2 is YENEEA. With 4 bases clipped from V and 5 bases from J, the junction kept 12 bases outside the gene matches. CDR3 protein: CASSSFQSSGTDNEQFF. DNA of the CDR3: TGTGCCAGCAGCTCCTTCCAGTCTAGCGGGACCGACAATGAGCAGTTCTTC.

The chain recombines TRBV11-3 with TRBJ1-3; maybe TRBD1 (6 bases). The germline gives CDR1 SGHNT, CDR2 YENEEA. This CDR3 has 17 residues. V shed 3 bases and J shed 0 bases, with 15 bases lying between them. The CDR3 sequence is CASSFSYGGDSGNTIYF. The CDR3 DNA follows: TGTGCCAGCAGCTTTAGTTATGGGGGCGACTCTGGAAACACCATATATTTT.

The gene calls are TRBV29-1 and TRBJ1-3; a weak D match, TRBD1 (5 bases). CDR3 length: 15 amino acids. Germline CDR1 reads SQVTM; CDR2 reads ANQGSEA. Trimming shortened V by 6 bases and J by 4 bases, and 19 bases separated the two germline ends. Written as DNA, the CDR3 is TGCAGCGTCGGGACCGACGCCGGAAGAGGAAACACCATATATTTT. Protein product: CSVGTDAGRGNTIYF. Full variable domain (rest looked up from reference TRBV29-1 and TRBJ1-3): SAVISQKPSRDICQRGTSLTIQCQVDSQVTMMFWYRQQPGQSLTLIATANQGSEATYESGFVIDKFPISRPNLTFSTLTVSNMSPEDSSIYLCSVGTDAGRGNTIYFGEGSWLTVV.

V usage is TRBV29-1 and J usage is TRBJ2-7, with D perhaps matching TRBD1 (6 bases). V was clipped by 5 bases and J by 2 bases, with 16 bases between them. Germline V gives CDR1 SQVTM, CDR2 ANQGSEA. The length of the CDR3 is 14 residues. CDR3 amino acids: CSVYTGTNPYEQYF. For the CDR3, the DNA is TGCAGCGTTTATACCGGGACAAATCCCTACGAGCAGTACTTC.

This clone was found a few times. This sequence joins TRBV6-7 and TRBJ1-3; tentative D call: TRBD1 (6 bases). TRBV6-7 is an ORF for which the function is uncertain. The CDR3 consists of 14 residues. V lost 7 bases and J 0 bases, leaving 10 bases between the germline ends. CDR3 region: CASTRDNSGNTIYF. The CDR3 DNA follows: TGTGCCAGCACCCGGGACAACTCTGGAAACACCATATATTTT.

In this sample, this clone turned up a few times. The chain joins TRBV28 to TRBJ1-5, with no clear D. Germline V gene lookup returns CDR1 MDHEN and CDR2 SYDVKM. Trimming pared 7 bases from V and 0 bases from J, leaving 13 bases between. This CDR3 has 15 amino acids. The CDR3 sequence: CASKIQSSSNQPQHF. CDR3 bases: TGTGCCAGCAAAATCCAGTCGTCTAGCAATCAGCCCCAGCATTTT.

The rearrangement links TRBV27 to TRBJ2-1, with D possibly matching TRBD2 (5 bases). CDR3 length: 14 residues. Germline V gives CDR1 MNHEY, CDR2 SMNVEV (reference sequence). With 3 bases removed from V and 0 bases from J, the gap between germline ends came to 6 bases. The CDR3 DNA reads as TGTGCCAGCAGTTTCCGGGACTCCTACAATGAGCAGTTCTTC. Translated: CASSFRDSYNEQFF.

The chain uses TRBV30 and TRBJ1-1; perhaps TRBD1 as D (5 bases). This CDR3 region has 13 residues. CDR1 is GTSNPN and CDR2 is SVGIG in the germline V gene (reference sequence). Between the trimmed V and J ends, which lost 2 bases and 2 bases, there was a span of 9 bases. The CDR3 coding sequence is TGTGCCTGGAGTTGGGGCAGAAACACTGAAGCTTTCTTT. Its protein is CAWSWGRNTEAFF.

A few counts support this clone. The gene calls are TRBV9 and TRBJ2-1; a possible D gene is TRBD2 (6 bases). V lost 4 bases to trimming and J lost 5 bases, with 25 bases between them. Germline CDR1 reads SGDLS; CDR2 reads YYNGEE. The CDR3 sequence is 18 residues long. CDR3 in amino acids: CASSTKQTPLGTHNEQFF. The CDR3 DNA reads TGTGCCAGCAGCACAAAGCAAACTCCTCTCGGGACTCACAATGAGCAGTTCTTC.

V and J are TRBV25-1 and TRBJ1-2; D gene uncertain. The V end lost 1 base, the J end lost 2 bases, and 8 bases lay between the germline ends. The CDR3 has 14 residues. Germline V gene lookup returns CDR1 MGHDK and CDR2 SYGVNS. CDR3: CASSEFEGNYGYTF. The CDR3 DNA follows: TGTGCCAGCAGTGAATTTGAGGGAAACTATGGCTACACCTTC.

The V gene is TRBV28, the J gene TRBJ2-3, with TRBD1 as a possible D gene (6 bases). Germline CDR1 and CDR2: MDHEN and SYDVKM. CDR3 size: 12 residues. The V end lost 6 bases, the J end lost 8 bases, and 12 bases lay between the germline ends. The DNA for the CDR3 is TGTGCCAGCAGATTTGGGACACTTACGCAGTATTTT. It yields the protein CASRFGTLTQYF.

The chain combines TRBV18 with TRBJ1-2; D not resolved. CDR1 is KGHSH, CDR2 LQKENI, per germline. V was trimmed by 2 bases and J by 0 bases, leaving 1 base between them. The CDR3 is 12 amino acids. The DNA of the CDR3 is TGTGCCAGCTCACCAGCTAACTATGGCTACACCTTC. Its translation is CASSPANYGYTF.

The CDR3: CASSVRGQGAYEQYF. DNA for the CDR3: TGTGCCAGCTCCGTCCGGGGACAGGGGGCCTACGAGCAGTACTTC. This chain links TRBV18 with TRBJ2-7, with 11 bases lining up with TRBD1. The CDR3 loop spans 15 amino acids. Germline-derived CDR1 and CDR2 are KGHSH and LQKENI. The trim removed 6 bases at V and 2 bases at J, leaving 6 bases unmatched.

The chain links TRBV23-1 to TRBJ2-5; no clear D. TRBV23-1 is an ORF, with its function uncertain. Trimming left V 4 bases short and J 5 bases short, with 20 bases between. The CDR3 extends over 16 amino acids. The chain's CDR3 is CASSPTLTRVNETQYF. As DNA, the CDR3 is TGCGCCAGCAGTCCTACTCTGACAAGGGTGAACGAGACCCAGTACTTC.

V gene TRBV19 combines with J gene TRBJ2-3, with D possibly matching TRBD1 (5 bases). The germline V gene has CDR1 LNHDA and CDR2 SQIVND (reference sequence). The CDR3 runs to 16 residues. The V and J ends lost 10 bases and 2 bases respectively, with 22 bases between them. CDR3 amino acids: CATLKEFGGHTDTQYF. The CDR3 nucleotides read TGTGCCACCCTTAAGGAATTTGGCGGACACACAGATACGCAGTATTTT.

The genes are TRBV28 and TRBJ1-2, with TRBD1 matching over 11 bases. V was pared by 2 bases and J by 2 bases, with 4 bases of the junction left unmatched. The CDR3 totals 16 residues. Looked up from germline, CDR1 is MDHEN and CDR2 is SYDVKM. As DNA, the CDR3 is TGTGCCAGCAGTTTAGCCGGGACAGGGGGAAACTATGGCTACACCTTC. This translates into CASSLAGTGGNYGYTF.

The rearrangement uses TRBV28 and TRBJ2-7, with D tentatively TRBD1 (6 bases). CDR3 length: 14 amino acids. The V end lost 5 bases, the J end lost 2 bases, and 13 bases lay between the germline ends. Per germline, CDR1 MDHEN and CDR2 SYDVKM. CDR3 region: CASSDRTVTYEQYF. The CDR3 region has the DNA TGTGCCAGCAGTGACAGGACGGTGACCTACGAGCAGTACTTC.

This clone was seen a handful of times. CDR3 in amino acids: CATKFRANSPLHF. In DNA, the CDR3 is TGTGCCACCAAGTTTCGGGCCAATTCACCCCTCCACTTT. The chain couples TRBV6-8 to TRBJ1-6; D is undetermined. Germline assignment: CDR1 MNHGY and CDR2 SAAAGT. This CDR3 has 13 amino acids. Trimming took 10 bases from V and 7 from J, leaving 14 bases between them.